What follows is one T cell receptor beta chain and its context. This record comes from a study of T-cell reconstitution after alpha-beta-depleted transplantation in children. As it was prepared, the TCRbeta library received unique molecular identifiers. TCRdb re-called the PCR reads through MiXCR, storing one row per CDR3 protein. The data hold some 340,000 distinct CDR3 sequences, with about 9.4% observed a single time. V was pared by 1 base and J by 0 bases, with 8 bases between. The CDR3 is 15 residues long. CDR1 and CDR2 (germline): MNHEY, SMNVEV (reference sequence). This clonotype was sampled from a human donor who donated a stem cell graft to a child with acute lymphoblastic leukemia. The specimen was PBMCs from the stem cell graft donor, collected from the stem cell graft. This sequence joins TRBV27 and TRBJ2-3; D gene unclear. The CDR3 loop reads CASSLFSGSTDTQYF. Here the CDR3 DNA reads TGTGCCAGCAGTTTATTTAGTGGTAGCACAGATACGCAGTATTTT.